This section outlines one T cell receptor beta chain sequence together with its context. The CDR3 totals 12 residues. Per germline, CDR1 MDHEN and CDR2 SYDVKM. Trimming took 6 bases from V and 9 from J, leaving 14 bases between them. Assay: immunoSEQ multiplex PCR; the TCRdb copy retains only in-frame clones and omits some. The table lists hundreds of thousands of clones, roughly 91% of them singletons. The data stem from a study of T cell responses to AZD1222 COVID-19 vaccine. The chain recombines TRBV28 with TRBJ1-1; D gene unclear. The sequenced sample was peripheral blood, obtained on day 0 of MenACWY control vaccination. This receptor was taken from an adult in good health. The CDR3: CASRVREFKAFF. The DNA for the CDR3 is TGTGCCAGCAGAGTCCGGGAATTCAAAGCTTTCTTT.